This T cell receptor beta chain is from a study of blood T cell repertoires in COVID-19. About the research overall: T cells, B-cell-depleted T cells, or PBMCs supplied cDNA or gDNA.

This clone was picked up one time. Profiling relied on immunoSEQ multiplex PCR, and the TCRdb table lists in-frame clones only, not all of them. The table shows roughly 160,000 clones, with over 70% occurring only once. CDR3 size: 17 residues. J lost 4 bases, V lost 6 bases, and 11 bases had no gene match. Germline CDR1 is LGHNA and CDR2 is YNFKEQ. The rearrangement uses TRBV4-2 and TRBJ2-1; 11 nucleotides agree with TRBD1. The TCR sequence derives from a woman in her forties with acute COVID-19. Sequenced sample: PBMCs or T cells enriched from blood (not recorded which). For the CDR3, the DNA is TGTGCCAGCAGGGAAGGGAATGGACAGGGGGCATACAATGAGCAGTTCTTC. Translation gives CASREGNGQGAYNEQFF.